This T cell receptor beta chain was sequenced in a study of blood T cell repertoires in COVID-19. Study context: PBMCs, B-cell-depleted T cells, or T cells provided the cDNA or gDNA that made up the material.

In the original processing: Scientists estimated how many nucleated cells there were by amplifying reference gene primers. The table came from immunoSEQ multiplex PCR; TCRdb's copy has only in-frame clones and leaves some out. D and trimming come from the DNA, and the V and J calls and clone size come from that table. Altogether roughly 250,000 clones are present, roughly 84% being singletons, with the ten largest covering roughly 14%. This CDR3 has 14 residues. Germline V CDR1 and CDR2: SNHLY, FYNNEI. Trimming cost V 10 bases and J 8 bases; bases outside gene matches: 10. This clone has only a few counts. Recruited during active infection, patients (from Seattle) were subsequently followed longitudinally.

The genes are TRBV2 and TRBJ1-4, with TRBD1 matching over 10 bases. The specimen sequenced was peripheral blood. The TCR originated in a person between 65 and 79 years old with COVID-19, enrolled during active disease. CDR3 bases: TGTGCCACCAGACAGGGGGCCGTTGTCGAAAAACTGTTTTTT. Its protein product is CATRQGAVVEKLFF.